This TCR beta chain was identified during a study of cytomegalovirus exposure and HLA in healthy donors (dated by TCRdb to 2016 to 2017). About the investigation overall: According to an earlier analysis of around 600 of the donors, about 190 million T cells yielded 90 million to 130 million unique TCR beta sequences and about 280 Gb of sequence data. A later genetic analysis used genome-wide SNP genotypes for about three fifths of the 666 donors, treating that subset as a discovery cohort. All discovery cohort repertoires had been generated on a single sequencing platform. Alongside the repertoire data, information on donor age, sex, ethnicity and CMV serostatus was compiled. An early release covering over 500 HLA-typed donors comprised about 310 gigabases of sequencing data and tens of millions of unique TCR sequences. Of the roughly 390 genotyped donors, about 80% fell in the genetic ancestry cluster associated with self-reported Caucasian donors. Among 300 to 500 genotyped donors of the cohort, an average of around 250,000 unique TCR beta nucleotide sequences was sequenced per donor, of which about 18% were non-productive. The later analysis used no new phenotypic data to find candidate immune exposures, relying instead on TCR beta sequences and their occurrence across donors. A separate validation cohort of about 110 different subjects was used in addition to the approximately 670-subject first cohort. The T cell repertoires of 700 or so subjects were profiled by immunosequencing and related to cytomegalovirus serostatus. Five DR-DQ haplotypes were handled as single units for association and clustering, since linkage in the cohort was strong. A later analysis re-examined previously published TCR beta repertoires from around 670 donors and added high-resolution HLA genotyping to investigate patterns of TCR occurrence. An earlier analysis of around 580 of the donors used high-throughput TCR beta sequencing to judge whether each TCR beta V gene segment behaved as functional or pseudogenic. High-throughput TCR immunosequencing, statistical association of individual TCRs with disease status, and machine learning were combined to predict cytomegalovirus infection status. HLA typing covered class I and class II loci at four-digit resolution. The study aimed to test whether cataloging public T cell receptors could reveal signatures of past pathogen exposure. Typing coverage differed by locus: A, B, C, DRB1 and DQB1 were typed in roughly 620-630 donors, DQA1 in about 500, DPA1 in some 610, and DPB1 in 472. Results and caveats for the whole study, not just this receptor: CMV serostatus was the only immune exposure information available for the cohort. Sequencing depth was assumed to be roughly uniform across donors in the presence/absence analyses, though that assumption may not hold. Most TCR sequences were observed very rarely across donors, whereas some public TCRs were present in many individuals. The sequencing pipeline was judged likely to have produced a cluster of highly shared sequence variants as a technical artifact. A further reported finding was that TCR beta sequences accurately predicted the HLA-A and HLA-B alleles for most subjects in the first cohort. Some 16 rarely observed V segments, including chromosome 9 orphons, were excluded from the earlier analysis of several hundred of the donors because counts were too low. At a false discovery rate of 0.05, a later analysis linked under 20,000 TCR beta sequences to specific HLA alleles. In an earlier analysis of some 500 of the donors, most TCR beta V segments were observed in productive rearrangements about 90% or about 30% of the time, broadly matching IMGT annotations. Because some donors lacked HLA typing at each locus, the association tests relied only on the typed subset. In a later genetic analysis, fewer N-insertions in productive TCRs were reported among donors in an Asian-associated ancestry cluster than the roughly 670-donor mean. Linkage disequilibrium might explain the correlated functional status among segregating V segments, but an unknown experimental factor could not be excluded. According to a later analysis, TCR association rates differed among HLA loci, with DRB1 alleles showing the most associated TCRs and HLA-C alleles showing the fewest. Cytomegalovirus status was reported to be diagnosed by the classifier with high specificity and sensitivity in both the original and validation cohorts. The study gave a list of 150 to 200 TCR beta chains associated with cytomegalovirus. In a later analysis, HLA-associated TCR beta chains were found to be more clonally expanded and to have lower generation probabilities than equally common non-associated chains. A later analysis reported that several top co-occurrence clusters appeared linked to parvovirus B19, influenza, CMV and Epstein-Barr virus. Only TCR beta chains were sequenced in this cohort, and the absence of alpha or paired-chain data limited detectable features. A few of the identified cytomegalovirus-associated TCR beta chains were confirmed in vitro to be specific for cytomegalovirus antigens. V-gene and J-gene trimming of TCR beta chains was associated with a missense DCLRE1C variant in a later genetic analysis, and the association was replicated in an independent cohort. Because the 87-base-pair reads could not distinguish some IMGT-functional V segments, including TRBV6-2 and TRBV6-3, those segments were excluded. Most CMV-associated TCR beta chains appeared to be HLA-restricted in a later analysis, and the HLA associations seemed to be driven largely by CMV exposure. Strong co-occurrence of HLA alleles, especially DR and DQ, made assigning TCR associations to individual alleles difficult. The authors suggested that the approach could potentially be extended to other disease states and immunological phenotypes.

This clone has just one count. Its binding antigen is unknown. Nothing much larger sits one base from this clone, and base qualities are not available. The germline V gene sets CDR1 to MNHEY and CDR2 to SVGAGI. The trim is 6 bases for V and 1 base for J, with a gap of 13 bases between the germline ends. Counted from cysteine to phenylalanine, this CDR3 has 14 amino acids. Of all the DNA, just the CDR3 is kept, 42 bases in frame from base 1. The cohort was made up of roughly 670 healthy bone marrow donors. At the time of sampling, every cohort member was nominally healthy, though immune exposures that went unrecorded were likely present. The donor was CMV seropositive and was included in the group of approximately 310 seropositive cohort members. A peripheral blood sample was collected from each donor, and TCR beta sequencing was performed on peripheral blood mononuclear cells. The Qiagen DNeasy Blood Extraction Kit was used to extract genomic DNA from the blood cell samples.

Library generation was performed with the immunoSEQ multiplex PCR assay. For the multiplex PCR, a mixture combining 60 forward primers for TCR Vbeta segments and 13 reverse primers for TCR Jbeta segments was used. The CDR3 region of rearranged TCR beta genes was amplified from genomic DNA by a multiplex PCR assay. Amplified TCR beta libraries were sequenced as 87-base-pair reads on the Illumina HiSeq System. The paper's processing steps were these. A later analysis tallied some 79 million unique TCR beta chains across the 666 repertoires, and around 10 million of those chains were shared by two or more donors. To remove PCR and sequencing errors, raw reads were error-corrected and collapsed into unique sequences using a nearest-neighbor algorithm that merged closely related sequences. To assign V, D and J gene segments, CDR3 sequences were aligned to IMGT reference sequences. For a sequence to be retained, a match of at least six nucleotides was required to both a V gene segment and a J gene segment. A rearrangement counted as productive if the CDR3 had no stop codons and remained in frame with V and J, and every other rearrangement counted as non-productive. CDR3 was defined by IMGT convention, running from the second conserved V-encoded cysteine to the conserved J-encoded phenylalanine. The earlier analysis of about 530 of the donors excluded any sequence lacking an unambiguous match to a single V gene segment. An earlier analysis of several hundred of the donors called V segments functional above 56.7% productive rearrangements and segregating when the between-donor standard deviation exceeded 5%. A statistical classification framework was built to diagnose cytomegalovirus status from the catalog of TCR beta chain sequences. In a later analysis, TCR nucleotide sequences were compared against IMGT/GENE-DB human TR gene sequences so that V and J genes could be assigned. Using the TCRdist pipeline, a later analysis assigned CDR3 sequences along with most-parsimonious VDJ recombination scenarios. A later analysis defined each TCR beta chain by its CDR3 amino acid sequence plus V-gene family, and excluded reads lacking a unique V-gene family. A later analysis removed 450 to 600 highly shared, low-generation-probability nucleotide sequences to deal with suspected cross-contamination and a sequencing artifact. In a later analysis, a clonal expansion index for each public chain was calculated from normalized within-repertoire ranks of inferred template counts. In a later analysis, generation probabilities were computed with a VDJ recombination model fitted to out-of-frame rearrangements, and the resulting probabilities were checked against IGoR. Hypergeometric tests were used in a later analysis to score TCR-TCR, TCR-HLA and TCR-CMV co-occurrence, with a repertoire-size bias correction applied to the TCR pairs. To estimate false discovery rates, a later analysis permuted the HLA or CMV assignments 20 times. A later analysis grouped co-occurring TCRs with DBSCAN, adding TCRdist sequence similarity when clustering within HLA-allele-positive subsets. Repertoires with fewer than 30,000 or more than 120,000 public chains, plus five repertoires with anomalous nucleotide sharing, were excluded from co-occurrence clustering. TCRdb took this table from immuneACCESS and kept in-frame rearrangements with V and J called. Such tables lack part of the clones; where checked against another copy, unresolved V genes explain under half of the gap, and the rest is unexplained. The DNA was the basis for D and trimming; V, J and clone size are from that table. A total of fewer than 200,000 clones appear in this sample, 80% of them only once. In total, the top ten clones hold around 4.3% of the sample.

The sequence was collected from a woman aged 50 to 65 in good health and CMV-seropositive. This chain joins TRBV6-5 to TRBJ2-7; matching of 6 bases hints at TRBD1 as the D gene. Material: PBMCs. The DNA sequence follows: TGTGCCAGCAGCCTCGGACAGTCTTCCTACGAGCAGTACTTC. This gives the protein CASSLGQSSYEQYF.